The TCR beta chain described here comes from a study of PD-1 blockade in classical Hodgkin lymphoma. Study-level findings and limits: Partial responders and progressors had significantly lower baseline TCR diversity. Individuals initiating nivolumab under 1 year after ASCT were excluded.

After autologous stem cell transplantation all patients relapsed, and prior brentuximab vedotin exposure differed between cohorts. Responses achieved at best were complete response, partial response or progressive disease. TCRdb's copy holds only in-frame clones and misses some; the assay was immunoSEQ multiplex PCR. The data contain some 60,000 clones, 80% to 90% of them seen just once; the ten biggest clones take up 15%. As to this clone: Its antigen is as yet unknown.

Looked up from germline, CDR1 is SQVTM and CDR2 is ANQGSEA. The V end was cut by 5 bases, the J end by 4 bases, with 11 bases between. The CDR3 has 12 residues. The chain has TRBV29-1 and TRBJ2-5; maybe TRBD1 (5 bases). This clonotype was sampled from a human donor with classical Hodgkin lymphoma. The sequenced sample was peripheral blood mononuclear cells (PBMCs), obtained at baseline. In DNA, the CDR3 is TGCAGCGTTATTTTAGGGGTAGAGACCCAGTACTTC. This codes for CSVILGVETQYF. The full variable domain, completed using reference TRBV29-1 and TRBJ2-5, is SAVISQKPSRDICQRGTSLTIQCQVDSQVTMMFWYRQQPGQSLTLIATANQGSEATYESGFVIDKFPISRPNLTFSTLTVSNMSPEDSSIYLCSVILGVETQYFGPGTRLLVL.